The entry below gives a single T cell receptor beta chain sequence along with its context. Distinct nucleotide sequences in the sample also encode this CDR3. The data stem from a study of blood T cell repertoires in COVID-19. As for the study in general: Acute and convalescent COVID-19 samples came from the United States, Italy and Spain.

Original processing notes: Estimates of nucleated cell counts were drawn from the amplification of reference gene primers. TCRdb keeps only in-frame clones here, not all; method: immunoSEQ multiplex PCR. V and J calls and clone size are given by that table; D and trimming were obtained from the DNA. The sample carries about 69,000 clones, 79% recorded once. CDR1 is MNHEY and CDR2 is SVGAGI in the germline V gene. The V and J ends lost 4 bases and 1 base respectively, with 10 bases between them. The CDR3 is 14 amino acids. The sequence came from a man aged 55 to 70 with acute or convalescent COVID-19. Sequenced sample: peripheral blood. The chain recombines TRBV6-5 with TRBJ1-1; perhaps TRBD1 as D (5 bases). The DNA of the CDR3 is TGTGCCAGCAGTTCGCGGGGCGCGAACACTGAAGCTTTCTTT. The encoded protein is CASSSRGANTEAFF.